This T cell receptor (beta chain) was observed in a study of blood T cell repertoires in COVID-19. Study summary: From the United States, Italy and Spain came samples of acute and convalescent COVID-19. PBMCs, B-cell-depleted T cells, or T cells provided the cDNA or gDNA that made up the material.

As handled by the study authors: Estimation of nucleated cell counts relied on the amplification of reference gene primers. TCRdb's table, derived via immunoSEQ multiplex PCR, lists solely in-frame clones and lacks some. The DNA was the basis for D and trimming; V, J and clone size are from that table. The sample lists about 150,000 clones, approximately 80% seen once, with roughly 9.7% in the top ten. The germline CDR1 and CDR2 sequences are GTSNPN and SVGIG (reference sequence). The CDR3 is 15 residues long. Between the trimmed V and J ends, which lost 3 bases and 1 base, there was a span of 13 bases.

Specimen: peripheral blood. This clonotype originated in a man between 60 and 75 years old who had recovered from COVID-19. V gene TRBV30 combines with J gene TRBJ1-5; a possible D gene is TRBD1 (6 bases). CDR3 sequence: CAWSRDTGSNQPQHF. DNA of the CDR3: TGTGCCTGGAGCCGGGACACGGGGAGCAATCAGCCCCAGCATTTT.